A selection of T cell receptor beta chains follows, all from one sample in a study of shared clonotypes between healthy human individuals. The method was immunoSEQ multiplex PCR; TCRdb's version includes in-frame clones alone and lacks a portion of them. The data contain about 640,000 clones, roughly 70% of them seen just once; the ten biggest clones take up under 2%. Input material: memory CD4+ T cells sorted from blood. These receptors were collected from a woman in her twenties or thirties in good health. Both conserved end residues are part of each CDR3. D genes are given only for firm matches. Where a row states a size, it is once, few, many or the class of an expanded clone; other rows omit it.

abundance: .; v_gene: TRBV2; d_gene: TRBD2; j_gene: TRBJ2-1; CDR3nt: TGTGCCAGCACCAACGAGGGACTAGCGGGAGGGGGGGAGCAGTTCTTC; CDR3aa: CASTNEGLAGGGEQFF
abundance: .; v_gene: TRBV5-1; d_gene: .; j_gene: TRBJ2-2; CDR3nt: TGCGCCAGCAGCTTCTCAAGGACTACCACCGGGGAGCTGTTTTTT; CDR3aa: CASSFSRTTTGELFF
abundance: .; v_gene: TRBV5-1; d_gene: .; j_gene: TRBJ2-3; CDR3nt: TGCGCCAGCAGCTTGGGAACTCTCACAGATACGCAGTATTTT; CDR3aa: CASSLGTLTDTQYF
abundance: .; v_gene: TRBV4-1; d_gene: .; j_gene: TRBJ1-3; CDR3nt: TGCGCCAGCAGCCAAGTGGGGGGCCCCTCTGGAAACACCATATATTTT; CDR3aa: CASSQVGGPSGNTIYF
abundance: .; v_gene: TRBV7-6; d_gene: .; j_gene: TRBJ2-7; CDR3nt: TGTGCCAGCAGCTCCTCGCAGGGGTTAAGGAACGAGCAGTACTTC; CDR3aa: CASSSSQGLRNEQYF
abundance: .; v_gene: TRBV21-1; d_gene: .; j_gene: TRBJ1-1; CDR3nt: TGTGCCAGCAGCAAAGTTCGAAGAGGATTTATGTCTGAAGCTTTCTTT; CDR3aa: CASSKVRRGFMSEAFF
abundance: .; v_gene: TRBV18; d_gene: .; j_gene: TRBJ2-1; CDR3nt: TGTGCCAGCTCACCAGAGACGTACAATGAGCAGTTCTTC; CDR3aa: CASSPETYNEQFF
abundance: .; v_gene: TRBV25-1; d_gene: .; j_gene: TRBJ2-5; CDR3nt: TGTGCCAGCAGCCCACTGGCCCCCGGCCCAGTTGGAGAGACCCAGTACTTC; CDR3aa: CASSPLAPGPVGETQYF
abundance: .; v_gene: TRBV5-1; d_gene: TRBD2; j_gene: TRBJ2-1; CDR3nt: TGCGCCAGCAGTCGACTAGCGGGAGGAGTGGAAGAGCAGTTCTTC; CDR3aa: CASSRLAGGVEEQFF
abundance: .; v_gene: TRBV7-9; d_gene: .; j_gene: TRBJ2-3; CDR3nt: TGTGCCAGCAGGAGGGAGGCAACAGATACGCAGTATTTT; CDR3aa: CASRREATDTQYF
abundance: .; v_gene: TRBV7-6; d_gene: TRBD2; j_gene: TRBJ2-1; CDR3nt: TGTGCCAGCAGCGCAACCGGGGGGGCCTACAATGAGCAGTTCTTC; CDR3aa: CASSATGGAYNEQFF
abundance: .; v_gene: TRBV19; d_gene: TRBD2; j_gene: TRBJ2-1; CDR3nt: TGTGCCAGTAGTCCGGGACTAGCGGGGAACAATGAGCAGTTCTTC; CDR3aa: CASSPGLAGNNEQFF
abundance: .; v_gene: TRBV19; d_gene: .; j_gene: TRBJ1-2; CDR3nt: TGTGCCAGTCTATATCCCGGGCTGCCCTATGGCTACACCTTC; CDR3aa: CASLYPGLPYGYTF
abundance: few; v_gene: TRBV29-1; d_gene: TRBD1; j_gene: TRBJ2-5; CDR3nt: TGCAGCGTAAGGACAGGGACCGAGACCCAGTACTTC; CDR3aa: CSVRTGTETQYF
abundance: .; v_gene: TRBV6-5; d_gene: TRBD2; j_gene: TRBJ2-2; CDR3nt: TGTGCCAGCAGTTACGGACTAGTCGGCCCCGGGGAGCTGTTTTTT; CDR3aa: CASSYGLVGPGELFF
abundance: .; v_gene: TRBV4-1; d_gene: TRBD1; j_gene: TRBJ1-3; CDR3nt: TGCGCCAGCAGCCAAGCGGGACAGGGCAACACCATATATTTT; CDR3aa: CASSQAGQGNTIYF
abundance: .; v_gene: TRBV28; d_gene: TRBD1; j_gene: TRBJ1-3; CDR3nt: TGTGCCAGCAGTCCACGGACAGGCTCTGGAAACACCATATATTTT; CDR3aa: CASSPRTGSGNTIYF
abundance: .; v_gene: TRBV28; d_gene: TRBD2; j_gene: TRBJ2-5; CDR3nt: TGTGCCAGCAGTCCCCTACGGACTAGCGGGAGGGGCTTCCAAGAGACCCAGTACTTC; CDR3aa: CASSPLRTSGRGFQETQYF
abundance: .; v_gene: TRBV6-5; d_gene: .; j_gene: TRBJ1-5; CDR3nt: TGTGCCAGCAGTGGACAAAAAGAACAGCCCCAGCATTTT; CDR3aa: CASSGQKEQPQHF
abundance: once; v_gene: TRBV9; d_gene: .; j_gene: TRBJ2-7; CDR3nt: TGTGCCAGCAGCCCAGAGGGGAGGTTTCGGAACGAGCAGTACTTC; CDR3aa: CASSPEGRFRNEQYF
abundance: .; v_gene: TRBV6-4; d_gene: TRBD2; j_gene: TRBJ2-3; CDR3nt: TGTGCCAGCAGTGACTCGGCGGGAGCAGATACGCAGTATTTT; CDR3aa: CASSDSAGADTQYF
abundance: .; v_gene: TRBV28; d_gene: TRBD1; j_gene: TRBJ1-2; CDR3nt: TGTGCCAGCAGTCTCGGGACAGAATATGGCTACACCTTC; CDR3aa: CASSLGTEYGYTF
abundance: .; v_gene: TRBV18; d_gene: .; j_gene: TRBJ1-3; CDR3nt: TGTGCCAGCTCACCGGTGGCGGCAGGAAACACCATATATTTT; CDR3aa: CASSPVAAGNTIYF
abundance: .; v_gene: TRBV19; d_gene: TRBD2; j_gene: TRBJ2-2; CDR3nt: TGTGCCAGTACCAAACTAGCGGGACCGAACGGGGAGCTGTTTTTT; CDR3aa: CASTKLAGPNGELFF
abundance: .; v_gene: TRBV7-9; d_gene: .; j_gene: TRBJ1-1; CDR3nt: TGTGCCAGCAGCTTATCGGAGGGCCAGAACACTGAAGCTTTCTTT; CDR3aa: CASSLSEGQNTEAFF
abundance: many; v_gene: TRBV5-4; d_gene: .; j_gene: TRBJ2-2; CDR3nt: TGTGCCAGCAGACCTCAGGAGAACACCGGGGAGCTGTTTTTT; CDR3aa: CASRPQENTGELFF
abundance: once; v_gene: TRBV18; d_gene: .; j_gene: TRBJ2-1; CDR3nt: TGTGCCAGCTCTACTGAGGACGGTAGCTCCTACAATGAGCAGTTCTTC; CDR3aa: CASSTEDGSSYNEQFF
abundance: few; v_gene: TRBV6-1; d_gene: .; j_gene: TRBJ1-5; CDR3nt: TGTGCCAGCAAAGGACCCGTCAGGTATCAGCCCCAGCATTTT; CDR3aa: CASKGPVRYQPQHF
abundance: .; v_gene: TRBV9; d_gene: TRBD1; j_gene: TRBJ2-7; CDR3nt: TGTGCCAGCAGCGTCGGGACAGGGACCGAGCAGTACTTC; CDR3aa: CASSVGTGTEQYF
abundance: .; v_gene: TRBV18; d_gene: .; j_gene: TRBJ1-5; CDR3nt: TGTGCCAGCTCACCACTCCCGGGGGGGAATCAGCCCCAGCATTTT; CDR3aa: CASSPLPGGNQPQHF
abundance: .; v_gene: TRBV28; d_gene: .; j_gene: TRBJ2-7; CDR3nt: TGTGCCAGCTCCCAGGGACCCTACGAGCAGTACTTC; CDR3aa: CASSQGPYEQYF
abundance: .; v_gene: TRBV28; d_gene: TRBD2; j_gene: TRBJ2-2; CDR3nt: TGTGCCAGCAGTTCCAGCGGGACTAACACCGGGGAGCTGTTTTTT; CDR3aa: CASSSSGTNTGELFF
abundance: .; v_gene: TRBV19; d_gene: TRBD2; j_gene: TRBJ2-5; CDR3nt: TGTGCCAGTAGTTCCGGACTAGCGGGAGTTGGGCACGAGACCCAGTACTTC; CDR3aa: CASSSGLAGVGHETQYF
abundance: .; v_gene: TRBV28; d_gene: .; j_gene: TRBJ1-5; CDR3nt: TGTGCCAGCATGACCAATCAGCCCCAGCATTTT; CDR3aa: CASMTNQPQHF
abundance: .; v_gene: TRBV27; d_gene: TRBD1; j_gene: TRBJ1-5; CDR3nt: TGTGCCAGCAGGCGACAGGGAGCGGATCAGCCCCAGCATTTT; CDR3aa: CASRRQGADQPQHF
abundance: .; v_gene: TRBV11-2; d_gene: .; j_gene: TRBJ2-3; CDR3nt: TGTGCCAGCAGCTCTCGAGGAGGGATAGATACGCAGTATTTT; CDR3aa: CASSSRGGIDTQYF
abundance: .; v_gene: TRBV28; d_gene: TRBD1; j_gene: TRBJ1-4; CDR3nt: TGTGCCAGCAGCCTAGGGGGGACAGGCAATGAAAAACTGTTTTTT; CDR3aa: CASSLGGTGNEKLFF
abundance: .; v_gene: TRBV5-1; d_gene: TRBD2; j_gene: TRBJ2-1; CDR3nt: TGCGCCAGCAGCAAGGATGGTAGCCGGGGGGGTAATGAGCAGTTCTTC; CDR3aa: CASSKDGSRGGNEQFF
abundance: .; v_gene: TRBV6-1; d_gene: .; j_gene: TRBJ1-5; CDR3nt: TGTGCCAGCAGTGAAGTACGGACCAATCAGCCCCAGCATTTT; CDR3aa: CASSEVRTNQPQHF
abundance: .; v_gene: TRBV19; d_gene: .; j_gene: TRBJ2-2; CDR3nt: TGTGCCAGTAGTAGCCTAGCGAACACCGGGGAGCTGTTTTTT; CDR3aa: CASSSLANTGELFF
abundance: .; v_gene: TRBV20-1; d_gene: .; j_gene: TRBJ1-5; CDR3nt: TGCAGTGCTAGAGGCAATCAGCCCCAGCATTTT; CDR3aa: CSARGNQPQHF